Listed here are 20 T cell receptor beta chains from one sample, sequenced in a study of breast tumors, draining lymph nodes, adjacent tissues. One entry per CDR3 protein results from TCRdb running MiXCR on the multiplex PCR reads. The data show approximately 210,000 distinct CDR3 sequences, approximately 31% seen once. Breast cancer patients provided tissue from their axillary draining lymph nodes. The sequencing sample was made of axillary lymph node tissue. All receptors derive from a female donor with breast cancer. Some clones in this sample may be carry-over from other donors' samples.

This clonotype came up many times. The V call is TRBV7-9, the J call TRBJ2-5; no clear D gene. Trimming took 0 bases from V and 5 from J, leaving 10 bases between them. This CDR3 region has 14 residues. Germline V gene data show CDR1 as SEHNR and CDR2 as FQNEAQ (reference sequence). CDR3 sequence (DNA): TGTGCCAGCAGCTTAGCATCCGTGGTGGAGACCCAGTACTTC. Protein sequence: CASSLASVVETQYF.

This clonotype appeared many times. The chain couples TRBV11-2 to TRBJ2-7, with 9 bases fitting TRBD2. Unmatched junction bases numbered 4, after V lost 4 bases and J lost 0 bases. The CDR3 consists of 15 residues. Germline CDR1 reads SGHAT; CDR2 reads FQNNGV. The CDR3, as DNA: TGTGCCAGCAGCTCCACTAGCGGGTTCTCCTACGAGCAGTACTTC. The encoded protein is CASSSTSGFSYEQYF. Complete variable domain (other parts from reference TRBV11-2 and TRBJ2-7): EAGVAQSPRYKIIEKRQSVAFWCNPISGHATLYWYQQILGQGPKLLIQFQNNGVVDDSQLPKDRFSAERLKGVDSTLKIQPAKLEDSAVYLCASSSTSGFSYEQYFGPGTRLTVT.

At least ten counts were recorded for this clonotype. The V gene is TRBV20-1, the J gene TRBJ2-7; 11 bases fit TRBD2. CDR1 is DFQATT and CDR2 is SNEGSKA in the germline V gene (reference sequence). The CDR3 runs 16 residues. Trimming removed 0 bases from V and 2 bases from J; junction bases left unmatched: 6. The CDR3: CSARDLIAGGPYEQYF. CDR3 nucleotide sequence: TGCAGTGCTAGAGACCTTATAGCGGGAGGGCCCTACGAGCAGTACTTC.

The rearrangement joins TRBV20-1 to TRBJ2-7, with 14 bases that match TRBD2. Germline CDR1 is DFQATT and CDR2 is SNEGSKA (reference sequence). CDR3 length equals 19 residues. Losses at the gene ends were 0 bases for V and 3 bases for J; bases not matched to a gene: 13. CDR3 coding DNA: TGCAGTGCTAGAGATTTTGGACTAGCGGGAGGAAAAAGGGACTACGAGCAGTACTTC. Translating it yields CSARDFGLAGGKRDYEQYF.

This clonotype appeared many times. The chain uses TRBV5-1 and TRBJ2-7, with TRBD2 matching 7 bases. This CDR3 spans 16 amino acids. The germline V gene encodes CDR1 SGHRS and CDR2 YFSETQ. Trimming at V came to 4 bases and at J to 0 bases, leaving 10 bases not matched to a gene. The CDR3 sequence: CASSPLVGGYSYEQYF. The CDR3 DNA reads TGCGCCAGCAGCCCGCTAGTGGGAGGGTACTCCTACGAGCAGTACTTC.

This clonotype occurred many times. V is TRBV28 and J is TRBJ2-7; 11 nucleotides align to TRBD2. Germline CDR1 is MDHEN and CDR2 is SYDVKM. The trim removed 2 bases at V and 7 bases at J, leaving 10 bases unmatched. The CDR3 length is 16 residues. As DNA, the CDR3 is TGTGCCAGCAGTTTAGGGCTAGCGGGAGGTCTAAGGGAGCAGTACTTC. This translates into CASSLGLAGGLREQYF.

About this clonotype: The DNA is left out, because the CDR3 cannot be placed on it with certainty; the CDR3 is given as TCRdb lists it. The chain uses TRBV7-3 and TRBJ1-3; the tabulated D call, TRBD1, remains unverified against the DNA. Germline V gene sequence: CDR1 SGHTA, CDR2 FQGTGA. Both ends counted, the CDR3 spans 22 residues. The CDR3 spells CASSFYICSAAQDSFSGNTIYF.

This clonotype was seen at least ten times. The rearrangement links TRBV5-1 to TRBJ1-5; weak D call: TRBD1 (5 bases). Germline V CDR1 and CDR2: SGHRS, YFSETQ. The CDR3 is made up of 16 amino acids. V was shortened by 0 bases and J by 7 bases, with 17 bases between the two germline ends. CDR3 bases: TGCGCCAGCAGCTTGGAGCCCCCCACAGGAGGACAGCCCCAGCATTTT. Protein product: CASSLEPPTGGQPQHF.

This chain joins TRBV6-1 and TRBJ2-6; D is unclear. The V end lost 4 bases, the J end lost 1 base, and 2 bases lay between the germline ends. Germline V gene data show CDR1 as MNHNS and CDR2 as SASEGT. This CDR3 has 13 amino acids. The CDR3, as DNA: TGTGCCAGCAGTGTTTCTGGGGCCAACGTCCTGACTTTC. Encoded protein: CASSVSGANVLTF.

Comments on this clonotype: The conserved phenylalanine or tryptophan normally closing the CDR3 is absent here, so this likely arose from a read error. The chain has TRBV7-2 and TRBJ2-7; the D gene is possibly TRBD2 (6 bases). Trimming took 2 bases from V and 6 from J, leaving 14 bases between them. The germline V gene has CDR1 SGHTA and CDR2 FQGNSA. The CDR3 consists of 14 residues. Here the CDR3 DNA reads TGTGCCAGCAGCTTACTGGTGGGAGGTCGCGAGCAGTACCTC. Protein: CASSLLVGGREQYL.

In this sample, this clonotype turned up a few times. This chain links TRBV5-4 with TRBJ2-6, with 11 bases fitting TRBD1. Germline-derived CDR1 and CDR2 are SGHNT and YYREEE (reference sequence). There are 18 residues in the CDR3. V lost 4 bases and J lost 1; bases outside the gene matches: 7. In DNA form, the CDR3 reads TGTGCCAGCAGCCCGGGACAGGGGGAAAGGTCTGGGGCCAACGTCCTGACTTTC. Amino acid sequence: CASSPGQGERSGANVLTF.

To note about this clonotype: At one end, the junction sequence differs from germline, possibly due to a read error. This CDR3 reads CVSSGSQPQHF. As DNA, the CDR3 is TGTGTCAGCAGTGGGAGTCAGCCCCAGCATTTT. The chain couples TRBV6-2 or TRBV6-3 to TRBJ1-5; no reliable D call. The CDR3 has 11 residues. Per germline, CDR1 MNHEY and CDR2 SVGEGT.

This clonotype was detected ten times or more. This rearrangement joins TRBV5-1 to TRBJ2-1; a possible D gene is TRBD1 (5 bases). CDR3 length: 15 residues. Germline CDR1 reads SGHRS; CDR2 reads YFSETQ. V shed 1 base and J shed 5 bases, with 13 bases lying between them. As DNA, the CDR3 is TGCGCCAGCAGCTTGTCTTTTACAGGAAACAATGAGCAGTTCTTC. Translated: CASSLSFTGNNEQFF.

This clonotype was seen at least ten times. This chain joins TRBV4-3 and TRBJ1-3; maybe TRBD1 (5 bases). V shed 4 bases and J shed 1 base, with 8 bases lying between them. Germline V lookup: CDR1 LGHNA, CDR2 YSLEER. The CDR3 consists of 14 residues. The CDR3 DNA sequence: TGCGCCAGCAGCCGGGACCTATCTGGAAACACCATATATTTT. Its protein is CASSRDLSGNTIYF.

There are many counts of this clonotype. This CDR3 reads CASSLRARDEQYF. In nucleotides, the CDR3 is TGTGCCAGCAGCTTGCGAGCGAGGGACGAGCAGTACTTC. The chain carries TRBV5-6 and TRBJ2-7, with a tentative D call TRBD2 (5 bases). V was trimmed by 1 base and J by 5 bases, leaving 10 bases between them. From germline, CDR1 is SGHDT and CDR2 YYEEEE. The CDR3 is 13 residues long. Combining the CDR3 with reference TRBV5-6 and TRBJ2-7 gives the whole variable domain DAGVTQSPTHLIKTRGQQVTLRCSPKSGHDTVSWYQQALGQGPQFIFQYYEEEERQRGNFPDRFSGHQFPNYSSELNVNALLLGDSALYLCASSLRARDEQYFGPGTRLTVT.

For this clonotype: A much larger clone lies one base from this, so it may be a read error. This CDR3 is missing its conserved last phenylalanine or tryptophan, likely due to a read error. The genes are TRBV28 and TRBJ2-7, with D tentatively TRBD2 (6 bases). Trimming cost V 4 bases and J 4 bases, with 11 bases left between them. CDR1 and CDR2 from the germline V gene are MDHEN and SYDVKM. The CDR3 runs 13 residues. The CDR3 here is CASSWQGGYEQYL. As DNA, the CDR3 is TGTGCCAGCAGTTGGCAGGGAGGTTACGAGCAGTACCTC.

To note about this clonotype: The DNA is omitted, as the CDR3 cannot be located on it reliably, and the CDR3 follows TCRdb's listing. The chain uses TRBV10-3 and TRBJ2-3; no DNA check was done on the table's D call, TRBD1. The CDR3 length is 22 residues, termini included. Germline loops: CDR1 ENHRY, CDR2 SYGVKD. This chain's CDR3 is CAISAGLVETQYFGPGTDTQYF.

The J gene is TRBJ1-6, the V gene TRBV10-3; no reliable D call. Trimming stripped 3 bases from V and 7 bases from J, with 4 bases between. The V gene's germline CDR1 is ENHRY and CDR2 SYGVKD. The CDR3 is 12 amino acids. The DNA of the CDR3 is TGTGCCATCAGTGATGAGAATTCACCCCTCCACTTT. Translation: CAISDENSPLHF.

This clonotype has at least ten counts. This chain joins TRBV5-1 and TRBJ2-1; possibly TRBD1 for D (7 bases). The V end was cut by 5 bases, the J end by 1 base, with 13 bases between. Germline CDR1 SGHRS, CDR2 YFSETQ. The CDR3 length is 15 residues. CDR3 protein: CASSGGTASYNEQFF. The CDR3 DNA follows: TGCGCCAGCAGTGGGGGGACAGCATCCTACAATGAGCAGTTCTTC.

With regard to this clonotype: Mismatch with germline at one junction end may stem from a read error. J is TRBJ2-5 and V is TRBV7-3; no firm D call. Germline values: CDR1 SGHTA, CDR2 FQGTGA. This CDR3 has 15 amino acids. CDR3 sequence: CASSPGFFGQETLYF. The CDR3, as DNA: TGTGCCAGTAGCCCCGGCTTTTTTGGCCAAGAGACCCTGTACTTC.